Following are 22 T cell receptor beta chains from one sample sequenced in a study of blood T cell repertoires in COVID-19 (TCRdb year 2020). Library construction relied on the immunoSEQ multiplex PCR assay. Not all clones reach the TCRdb copy of this immuneACCESS table, which keeps in-frame sequences only. Checked studies attribute under half of the gap to unresolved V genes and leave the rest unexplained. For this sample there are about 180,000 clones; 86% appear just once. The leading ten clones occupy 2.5% to 3% of the sample. The material sequenced was peripheral blood. These receptors originate from a woman aged 25 to 39 with active or convalescent COVID-19.

The table lists this clone with a count of one. The rearrangement joins TRBV6-5 to TRBJ1-5, with 8 bases lining up with TRBD1. Germline lookup yields CDR1 MNHEY and CDR2 SVGAGI. There are 15 residues in the CDR3. The J segment lost 2 bases and the V segment lost 6 bases, leaving 6 bases of the junction unmatched. This chain's CDR3 is CASSFDRGGNQPQHF. Written as DNA, the CDR3 is TGTGCCAGCAGCTTCGACAGGGGTGGCAATCAGCCCCAGCATTTT.

This rearrangement joins TRBV5-5 to TRBJ2-7; tentative D call: TRBD2 (6 bases). The CDR3 totals 14 residues. CDR1 is SGHKS and CDR2 is YYEKEE in the germline V gene (reference sequence). V lost 2 bases and J lost 0, with 9 bases in between. The CDR3 bases are TGTGCCAGCAGCTTCGGGGGATTCTCCTACGAGCAGTACTTC. It is translated as CASSFGGFSYEQYF. Together with reference TRBV5-5 and TRBJ2-7, the CDR3 gives the full variable domain: DAGVTQSPTHLIKTRGQQVTLRCSPISGHKSVSWYQQVLGQGPQFIFQYYEKEERGRGNFPDRFSARQFPNYSSELNVNALLLGDSALYLCASSFGGFSYEQYFGPGTRLTVT.

This rearrangement joins TRBV12-3 or TRBV12-4 to TRBJ1-1; TRBD1 is a possible D gene (6 bases). The CDR3 is 11 amino acids. V was pared by 5 bases and J by 11 bases, with 12 bases between. The CDR3 nucleotides read TGTGCCAGCAGTGTCAGGGGAAGGGCTTTCTTT. This gives the protein CASSVRGRAFF.

In its sample, this clone was seen a few times. The J gene is TRBJ1-5, the V gene TRBV6-5, with D possibly TRBD1 on 6 matching bases. The CDR3 covers 15 residues. Germline values: CDR1 MNHEY, CDR2 SVGAGI. V lost 2 bases and J lost 2, with 10 bases in between. The chain's CDR3 is CASSYAGGGNQPQHF. DNA for the CDR3: TGTGCCAGCAGTTACGCGGGGGGCGGCAATCAGCCCCAGCATTTT.

The chain joins TRBV5-1 to TRBJ2-1; 11 bases map to TRBD2. From germline, CDR1 is SGHRS and CDR2 YFSETQ. With V trimmed by 4 bases and J by 5 bases, 5 bases remained unmatched. The CDR3 spans 15 residues. CDR3 residues: CASSGGLAANNEQFF. The CDR3 DNA reads TGCGCCAGCAGCGGGGGACTAGCGGCTAACAATGAGCAGTTCTTC.

V and J are TRBV18 and TRBJ2-7; 11 positions agree with TRBD2. V gave up 2 bases and J gave up 2 bases; unmatched junction bases: 5. This CDR3 contains 16 residues. Germline loops: CDR1 KGHSH, CDR2 LQKENI. CDR3: CASSPFSSGGTYEQYF. The CDR3 bases are TGTGCCAGCTCACCATTTTCTAGCGGGGGGACCTACGAGCAGTACTTC.

This clone was seen only a few times. The rearrangement links TRBV27 to TRBJ2-1; 13 bases align to TRBD2. Germline CDR1 MNHEY, CDR2 SMNVEV (reference sequence). J lost 7 bases, V lost 2 bases, and 2 bases had no gene match. The CDR3 spans 15 residues. CDR3 loop: CASSLTSGGGNEQFF. The CDR3 nucleotides read TGTGCCAGCAGTTTAACTAGCGGGGGGGGAAATGAGCAGTTCTTC.

V gene TRBV15 combines with J gene TRBJ1-5; 7 nucleotides line up with TRBD1. CDR1 is LNHNV and CDR2 is YYDKDF in the germline V gene (reference sequence). V lost 7 bases, J lost 2 bases, and 5 bases stayed unmatched. The CDR3 is 14 amino acids. The DNA of the CDR3 is TGTGCCACCATTAGTACAGGGGGCAATCAGCCCCAGCATTTT. Its protein product is CATISTGGNQPQHF.

Many counts were recorded for this clone. The J gene is TRBJ2-3, the V gene TRBV2; possible D gene TRBD1, 6 bases. V lost 8 bases, J lost 2 bases, and 20 bases lay in between. Looked up from germline, CDR1 is SNHLY and CDR2 is FYNNEI. CDR3 length: 16 amino acids. CDR3 residues: CASHLQQGLLTDTQYF. The CDR3 coding sequence is TGTGCCAGCCACCTCCAACAGGGCCTACTCACAGATACGCAGTATTTT. Filled out from reference TRBV2 and TRBJ2-3, the complete variable domain reads EPEVTQTPSHQVTQMGQEVILRCVPISNHLYFYWYRQILGQKVEFLVSFYNNEISEKSEIFDDQFSVERPDGSNFTLKIRSTKLEDSAMYFCASHLQQGLLTDTQYFGPGTRLTVL.

The chain recombines TRBV29-1 with TRBJ2-4, with 7 bases fitting TRBD1. V shed 5 bases, J shed 1 base, and the junction held 5 bases outside the gene matches. CDR3 length: 14 residues. The germline V gene encodes CDR1 SQVTM and CDR2 ANQGSEA. The CDR3 region is CSVQGDLAKNIQYF. CDR3 nucleotides: TGCAGCGTTCAGGGGGACCTGGCCAAAAACATTCAGTACTTC.

This clone has just one count. This sequence joins TRBV6-5 and TRBJ2-7; D remains unclear. Germline V gives CDR1 MNHEY, CDR2 SVGAGI. V was pared by 4 bases and J by 1 base, with 11 bases between. The CDR3 is 14 residues long. The CDR3 loop reads CASSSPRGSYEQYF. CDR3 DNA sequence: TGTGCCAGCAGTTCCCCAAGAGGTTCCTACGAGCAGTACTTC.

This clone occurred a few times. The V and J genes are TRBV19 and TRBJ1-5; D possibly corresponds to TRBD1 (5 bases). Trimming removed 6 bases at V and 5 bases at J, with 20 bases between. There are 16 residues in the CDR3. From germline, CDR1 is LNHDA and CDR2 SQIVND (reference sequence). CDR3 in amino acids: CASRKGSGGIHQPQHF. CDR3 DNA sequence: TGTGCCAGTAGGAAAGGGTCGGGGGGGATACATCAGCCCCAGCATTTT.

The V call is TRBV6-6, the J call TRBJ2-7; a possible D gene is TRBD2 (6 bases). The CDR3 is made up of 14 amino acids. Germline lookup yields CDR1 MNHNY and CDR2 SVGAGI (reference sequence). Trimming removed 0 bases from V and 3 bases from J, with 9 bases in between. CDR3 sequence: CASSYSQGGYEQYF. CDR3 DNA sequence: TGTGCCAGCAGTTACTCCCAGGGAGGCTACGAGCAGTACTTC.

The rearrangement uses TRBV14 and TRBJ2-3; weak D call: TRBD1 (6 bases). The germline V gene encodes CDR1 SGHDN and CDR2 FVKESK. The CDR3 length is 15 residues. V was clipped by 1 base and J by 6 bases, with 14 bases between them. The CDR3 here is CASSQAGVVRDTQYF. The CDR3 coding sequence is TGTGCCAGCAGCCAAGCAGGGGTAGTAAGGGATACGCAGTATTTT.

The chain combines TRBV28 with TRBJ2-7; no clear D gene. Germline V gene sequence: CDR1 MDHEN, CDR2 SYDVKM. V gave up 0 bases and J gave up 7 bases, with 4 bases separating them. The CDR3 sequence is 11 residues long. In DNA form, the CDR3 reads TGTGCCAGCAGTTTATGGAGGGAGCAGTACTTC. As protein: CASSLWREQYF.

The rearrangement joins TRBV30 to TRBJ1-2, with 11 bases identical to TRBD1. Unmatched junction bases numbered 10, after V lost 5 bases and J lost 8 bases. This CDR3 spans 14 amino acids. Germline V CDR1 and CDR2: GTSNPN, SVGIG (reference sequence). The CDR3 nucleotides are TGTGCCTGGTCGCCGGGGGGACAGGGGGGCGGCTACACCTTC. It yields the protein CAWSPGGQGGGYTF.

This rearrangement joins TRBV11-2 to TRBJ1-4, with 10 bases that match TRBD1. The length of the CDR3 is 14 residues. The V segment lost 8 bases and the J segment 6 bases; nucleotides outside the gene matches: 6. Germline V CDR1 and CDR2: SGHAT, FQNNGV. The CDR3 DNA sequence: TGTGCCAGCTTCCCCGGGACAGGGGATGAAAAACTGTTTTTT. This encodes CASFPGTGDEKLFF.

The chain links TRBV5-8 to TRBJ1-4; D is undetermined. V was cut by 1 base and J by 8 bases, with 3 bases left in between. Germline assignment: CDR1 SGHTS and CDR2 YDEGEE. CDR3 length equals 11 residues. In nucleotides, the CDR3 is TGTGCCAGCAGCTTGAGCGAAAAACTGTTTTTT. Translated, it gives CASSLSEKLFF.

The chain links TRBV11-2 to TRBJ1-3; tentative D call: TRBD1 (5 bases). CDR3 size: 14 residues. In germline, CDR1 is SGHAT, CDR2 FQNNGV. Trimming removed 5 bases at V and 4 bases at J, with 12 bases between. CDR3 DNA sequence: TGTGCCAGCAGCGGGGCCTCAGGGGGAAACACCATATATTTT. Its protein product is CASSGASGGNTIYF. Complete variable domain (other parts from reference TRBV11-2 and TRBJ1-3): EAGVAQSPRYKIIEKRQSVAFWCNPISGHATLYWYQQILGQGPKLLIQFQNNGVVDDSQLPKDRFSAERLKGVDSTLKIQPAKLEDSAVYLCASSGASGGNTIYFGEGSWLTVV.

The sample holds one count of this clone. The chain employs TRBV21-1 and TRBJ2-7; the table's D call, TRBD2, was not checked against the DNA. TRBV21-1 is classified as a pseudogene. This CDR3 spans 15 amino acids. CDR3 loop: CASSKAHGLTYEQYF. The CDR3 nucleotides read TGTGCCAGCAGCAAAGCGCACGGACTAACCTACGAGCAGTACTTC.

The sample holds one count of this clone. The V and J genes are TRBV18 and TRBJ2-7; D gene unclear. Germline V lookup: CDR1 KGHSH, CDR2 LQKENI. V lost 4 bases and J 0 bases, leaving 13 bases between the germline ends. There are 15 residues in the CDR3. The CDR3 nucleotides are TGTGCCAGCTCACAATTAAGAACAGTCTCCTACGAGCAGTACTTC. This codes for CASSQLRTVSYEQYF.

This clone was seen only a few times. The chain couples TRBV27 to TRBJ2-5, with D unresolved. Germline V gives CDR1 MNHEY, CDR2 SMNVEV (reference sequence). This CDR3 has 13 residues. Trimming took off 2 bases at V and 5 bases at J, with 9 bases between the two ends. The CDR3 loop is CASSLLVGETQYF. The DNA for the CDR3 is TGTGCCAGCAGTTTACTAGTCGGTGAGACCCAGTACTTC.